The entry that follows covers one T cell receptor beta chain sequence. Antigen specificity is unknown. The table came from immunoSEQ multiplex PCR; TCRdb's copy has only in-frame clones and leaves some out. The repertoire includes 600,000 to 750,000 clones, approximately 77% of them detected once, and approximately 1.8% sits in the top ten. The data were obtained in a study of shared clonotypes between healthy human individuals. Findings of the study overall: Only blood underwent sampling, and tissue repertoires likely differ. Only a few donors were included, so the genetic and exposure-history diversity represented was limited.

Sequenced material: memory CD4+ T cells sorted from blood. Described subset: CD45RA-negative fraction. This TCR was recovered from a woman aged 25 to 39 in good health.

In DNA form, the CDR3 reads TGTGCCAGCAGTTTAGAATCTGGGGCGGTGCAGTACTTC. Translating it yields CASSLESGAVQYF. The chain combines TRBV28 with TRBJ2-7; D possibly corresponds to TRBD1 (5 bases). This CDR3 region has 13 residues. The germline gives CDR1 MDHEN, CDR2 SYDVKM. Trimming left V 2 bases short and J 9 bases short, with 14 bases between.